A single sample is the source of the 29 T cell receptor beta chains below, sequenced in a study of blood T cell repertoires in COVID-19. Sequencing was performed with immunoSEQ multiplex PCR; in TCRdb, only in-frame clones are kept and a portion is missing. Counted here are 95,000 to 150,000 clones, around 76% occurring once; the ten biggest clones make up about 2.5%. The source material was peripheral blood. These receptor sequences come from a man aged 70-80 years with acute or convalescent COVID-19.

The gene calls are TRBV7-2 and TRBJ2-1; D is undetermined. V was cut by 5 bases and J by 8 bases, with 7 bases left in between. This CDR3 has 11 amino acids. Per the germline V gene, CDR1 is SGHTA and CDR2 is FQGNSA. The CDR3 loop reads CASSGDYEQFF. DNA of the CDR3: TGTGCCAGCAGCGGAGATTATGAGCAGTTCTTC.

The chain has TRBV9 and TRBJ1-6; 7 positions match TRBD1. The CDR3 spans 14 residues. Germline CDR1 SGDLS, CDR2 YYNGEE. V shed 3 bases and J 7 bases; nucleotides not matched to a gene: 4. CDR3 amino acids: CASSATGVNSPLHF. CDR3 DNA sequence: TGTGCCAGCAGCGCTACAGGGGTAAATTCACCCCTCCACTTT.

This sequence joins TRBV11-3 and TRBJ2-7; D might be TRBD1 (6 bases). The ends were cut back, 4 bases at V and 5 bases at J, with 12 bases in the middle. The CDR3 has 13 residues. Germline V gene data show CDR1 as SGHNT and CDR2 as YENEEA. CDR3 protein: CASSSTRGDEQYF. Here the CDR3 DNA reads TGTGCCAGCAGCTCCACCAGGGGAGACGAGCAGTACTTC.

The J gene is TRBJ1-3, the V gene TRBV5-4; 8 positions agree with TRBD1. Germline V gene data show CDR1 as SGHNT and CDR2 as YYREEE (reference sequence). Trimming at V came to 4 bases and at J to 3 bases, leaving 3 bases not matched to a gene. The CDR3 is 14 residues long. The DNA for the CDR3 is TGTGCCAGCAGCCTAGACAGGGGTGGAAACACCATATATTTT. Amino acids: CASSLDRGGNTIYF.

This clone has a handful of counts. The DNA of the CDR3 is TGTGCCAGCAGCACCCCCGACAGGGGGCATTTGGGATATGGCTACACCTTC. It is translated as CASSTPDRGHLGYGYTF. The J gene is TRBJ1-2, the V gene TRBV7-2, with TRBD1 matching over 10 bases. Germline trimming cut 5 bases from V and 5 bases from J; bases unmatched to any gene: 14. The CDR3 covers 17 residues. Germline V gene sequence: CDR1 SGHTA, CDR2 FQGNSA.

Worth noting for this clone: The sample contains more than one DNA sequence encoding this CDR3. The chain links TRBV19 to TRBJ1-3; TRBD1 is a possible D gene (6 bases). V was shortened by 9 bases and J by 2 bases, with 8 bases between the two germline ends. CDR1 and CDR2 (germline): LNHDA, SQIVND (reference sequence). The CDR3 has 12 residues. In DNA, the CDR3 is TGTGCCAGCTCAGGGGCTGGAAACACCATATATTTT. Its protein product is CASSGAGNTIYF.

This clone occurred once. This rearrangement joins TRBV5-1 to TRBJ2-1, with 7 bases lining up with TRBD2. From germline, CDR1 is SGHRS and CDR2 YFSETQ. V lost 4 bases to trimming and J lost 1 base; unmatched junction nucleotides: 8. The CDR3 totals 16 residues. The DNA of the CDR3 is TGCGCCAGCAGCCGTGGCAGCGGGGCGTCCTACAATGAGCAGTTCTTC. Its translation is CASSRGSGASYNEQFF.

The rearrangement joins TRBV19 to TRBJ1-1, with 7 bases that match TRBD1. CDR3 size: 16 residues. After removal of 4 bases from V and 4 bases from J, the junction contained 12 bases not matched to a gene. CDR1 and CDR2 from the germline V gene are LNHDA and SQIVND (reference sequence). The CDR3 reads CASSRGGAVWSTEAFF. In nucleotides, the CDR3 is TGTGCCAGTAGTAGAGGGGGCGCAGTGTGGAGCACTGAAGCTTTCTTT.

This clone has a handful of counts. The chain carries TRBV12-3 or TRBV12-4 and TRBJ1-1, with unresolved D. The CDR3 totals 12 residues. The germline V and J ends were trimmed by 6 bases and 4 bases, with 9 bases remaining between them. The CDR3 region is CASSPAATEAFF. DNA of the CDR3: TGTGCCAGCAGCCCCGCGGCCACTGAAGCTTTCTTT.

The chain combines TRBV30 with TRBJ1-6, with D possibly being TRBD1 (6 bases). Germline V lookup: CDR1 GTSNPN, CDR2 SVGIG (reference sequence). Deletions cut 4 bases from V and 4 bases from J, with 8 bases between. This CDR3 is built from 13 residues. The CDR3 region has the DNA TGTGCCTGGACCGGACAGTATAATTCACCCCTCCACTTT. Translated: CAWTGQYNSPLHF.

The chain's CDR3 is CATGRVGYGYTF. CDR3 DNA: TGTGCTACCGGCAGGGTCGGCTATGGCTACACCTTC. The V gene is TRBV2, the J gene TRBJ1-2, with D perhaps TRBD1 (5 bases). The CDR3 spans 12 residues. Germline-derived CDR1 and CDR2 are SNHLY and FYNNEI.

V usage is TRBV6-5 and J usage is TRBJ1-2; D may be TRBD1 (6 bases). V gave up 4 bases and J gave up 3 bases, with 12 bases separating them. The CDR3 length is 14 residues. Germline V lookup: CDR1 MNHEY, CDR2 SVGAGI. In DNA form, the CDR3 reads TGTGCCAGCAGTTTGGGGGCCCACGACTATGGCTACACCTTC. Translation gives CASSLGAHDYGYTF.

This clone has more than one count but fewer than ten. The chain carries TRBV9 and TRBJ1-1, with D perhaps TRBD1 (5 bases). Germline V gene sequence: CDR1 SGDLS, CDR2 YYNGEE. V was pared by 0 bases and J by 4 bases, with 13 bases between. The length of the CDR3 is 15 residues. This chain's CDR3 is CASSVGGVGFTEAFF. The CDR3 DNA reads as TGTGCCAGCAGCGTAGGGGGGGTAGGATTCACTGAAGCTTTCTTT.

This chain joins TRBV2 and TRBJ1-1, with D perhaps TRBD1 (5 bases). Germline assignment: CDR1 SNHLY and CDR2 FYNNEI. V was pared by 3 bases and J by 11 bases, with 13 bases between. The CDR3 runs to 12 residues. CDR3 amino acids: CASSDLGLGAFF. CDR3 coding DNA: TGTGCCAGCAGTGACCTGGGGCTCGGCGCTTTCTTT.

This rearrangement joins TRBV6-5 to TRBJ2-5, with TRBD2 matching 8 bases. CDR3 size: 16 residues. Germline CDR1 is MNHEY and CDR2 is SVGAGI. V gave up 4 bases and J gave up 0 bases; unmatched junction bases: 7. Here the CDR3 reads CASSFGPAGDQETQYF. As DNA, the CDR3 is TGTGCCAGCAGTTTTGGACCAGCGGGGGACCAAGAGACCCAGTACTTC.

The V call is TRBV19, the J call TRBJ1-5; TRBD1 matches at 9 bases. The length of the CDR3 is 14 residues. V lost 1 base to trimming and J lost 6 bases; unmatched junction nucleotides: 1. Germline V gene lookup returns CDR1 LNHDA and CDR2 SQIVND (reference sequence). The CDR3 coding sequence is TGTGCCAGTAGTATAGGGACAGGGGCTCAGCCCCAGCATTTT. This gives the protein CASSIGTGAQPQHF.

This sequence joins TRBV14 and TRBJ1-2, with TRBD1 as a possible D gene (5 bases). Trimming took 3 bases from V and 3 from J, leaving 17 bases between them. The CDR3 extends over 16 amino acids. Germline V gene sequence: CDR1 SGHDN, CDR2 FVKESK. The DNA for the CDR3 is TGTGCCAGCAGCCAGCAAACAGGCACTGGGCACTATGGCTACACCTTC. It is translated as CASSQQTGTGHYGYTF.

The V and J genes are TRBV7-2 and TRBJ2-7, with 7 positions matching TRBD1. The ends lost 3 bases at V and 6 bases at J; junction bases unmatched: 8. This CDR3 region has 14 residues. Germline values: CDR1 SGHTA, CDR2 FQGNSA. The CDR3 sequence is CASSLTGIRSEQYF. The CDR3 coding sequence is TGTGCCAGCAGCTTGACAGGGATAAGGTCCGAGCAGTACTTC.

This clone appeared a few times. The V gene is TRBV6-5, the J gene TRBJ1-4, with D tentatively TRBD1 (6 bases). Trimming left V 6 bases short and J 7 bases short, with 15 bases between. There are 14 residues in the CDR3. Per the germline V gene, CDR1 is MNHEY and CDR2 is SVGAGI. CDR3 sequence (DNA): TGTGCCAGCAGAGAGGCAGGGGTCGGTGAAAAACTGTTTTTT. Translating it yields CASREAGVGEKLFF.

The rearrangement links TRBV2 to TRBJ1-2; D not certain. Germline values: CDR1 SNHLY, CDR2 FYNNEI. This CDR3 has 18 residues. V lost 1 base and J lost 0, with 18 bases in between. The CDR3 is CASSEGGSFSLANYGYTF. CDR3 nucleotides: TGTGCCAGCAGTGAAGGAGGTTCGTTTTCCCTAGCTAACTATGGCTACACCTTC.

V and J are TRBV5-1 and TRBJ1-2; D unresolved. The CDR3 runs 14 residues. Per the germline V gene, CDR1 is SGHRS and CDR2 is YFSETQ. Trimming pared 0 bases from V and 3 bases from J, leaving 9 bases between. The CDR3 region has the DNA TGCGCCAGCAGCTTGGGGCAGGTTGACTATGGCTACACCTTC. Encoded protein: CASSLGQVDYGYTF.

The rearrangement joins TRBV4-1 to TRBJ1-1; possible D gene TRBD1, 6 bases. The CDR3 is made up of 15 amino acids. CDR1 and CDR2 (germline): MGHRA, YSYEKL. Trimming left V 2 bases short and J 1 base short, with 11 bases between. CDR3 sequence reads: CASSQRTAENTEAFF. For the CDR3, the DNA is TGCGCCAGCAGCCAAAGGACAGCGGAGAACACTGAAGCTTTCTTT.

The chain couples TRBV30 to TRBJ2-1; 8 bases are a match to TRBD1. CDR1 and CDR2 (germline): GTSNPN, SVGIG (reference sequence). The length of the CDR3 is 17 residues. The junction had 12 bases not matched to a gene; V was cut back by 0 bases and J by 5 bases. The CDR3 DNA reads TGTGCCTGGAGTGTGGGGACGGACAGGGTTAGCAACAATGAGCAGTTCTTC. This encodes CAWSVGTDRVSNNEQFF.

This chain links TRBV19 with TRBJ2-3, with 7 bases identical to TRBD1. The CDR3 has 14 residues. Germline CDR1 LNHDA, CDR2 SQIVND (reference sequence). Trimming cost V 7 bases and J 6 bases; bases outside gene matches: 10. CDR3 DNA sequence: TGTGCCAGTAACCGGGGACAGCGGCGGGATACGCAGTATTTT. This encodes CASNRGQRRDTQYF.

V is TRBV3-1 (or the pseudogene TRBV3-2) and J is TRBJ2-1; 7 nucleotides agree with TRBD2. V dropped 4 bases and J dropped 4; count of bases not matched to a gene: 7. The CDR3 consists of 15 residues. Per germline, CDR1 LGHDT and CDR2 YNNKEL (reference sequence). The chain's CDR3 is CASSPRDYGYNEQFF. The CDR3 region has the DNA TGTGCCAGCAGCCCCCGGGACTACGGTTACAATGAGCAGTTCTTC.

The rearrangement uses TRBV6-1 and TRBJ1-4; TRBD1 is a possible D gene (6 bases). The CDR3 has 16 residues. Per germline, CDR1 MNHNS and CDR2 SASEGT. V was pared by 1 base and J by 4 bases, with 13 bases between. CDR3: CASSEGINRVNEKLFF. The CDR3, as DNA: TGTGCCAGCAGTGAAGGTATAAACAGGGTTAATGAAAAACTGTTTTTT.

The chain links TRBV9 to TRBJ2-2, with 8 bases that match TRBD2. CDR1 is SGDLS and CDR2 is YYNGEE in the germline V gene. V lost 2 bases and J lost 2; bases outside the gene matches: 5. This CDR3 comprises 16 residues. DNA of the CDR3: TGTGCCAGCAGCGTCTCAGCGGGGGTAAACACCGGGGAGCTGTTTTTT. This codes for CASSVSAGVNTGELFF.

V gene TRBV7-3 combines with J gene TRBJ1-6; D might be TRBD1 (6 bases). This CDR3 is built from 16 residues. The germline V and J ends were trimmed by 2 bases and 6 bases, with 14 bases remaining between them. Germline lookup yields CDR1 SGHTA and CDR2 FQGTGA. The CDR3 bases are TGTGCCAGCAGCTTATACGGGGGGCAATTTAATTCACCCCTCCACTTT. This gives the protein CASSLYGGQFNSPLHF.

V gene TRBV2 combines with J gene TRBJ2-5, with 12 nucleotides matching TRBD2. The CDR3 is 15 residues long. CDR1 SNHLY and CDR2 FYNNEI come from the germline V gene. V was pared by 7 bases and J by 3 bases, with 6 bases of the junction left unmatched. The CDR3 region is CASTLAGGIEETQYF. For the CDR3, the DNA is TGTGCCAGCACCCTAGCGGGGGGGATTGAAGAGACCCAGTACTTC.